This TCR beta chain appears in the sequencing data of a study of OX40 agonist ivuxolimab in advanced cancers. Study as a whole: People in dose escalation had one of these cancers: hepatocellular carcinoma, melanoma, renal cell or head and neck cancer. Two patients with cutaneous melanoma and one with hepatocellular carcinoma, three in total, showed partial responses. Study-wide points: Antigen specificity of clonally expanded peripheral T cells was not established.

Regarding this clone: Antigen unknown.

Libraries were prepared by immunoSEQ multiplex PCR; TCRdb keeps only in-frame clonotypes and omits some of them. The table has 57,000 or so clones, roughly nine tenths seen once. Per the germline V gene, CDR1 is MNHEY and CDR2 is SVGAGI. V was cut by 11 bases and J by 2 bases, with 19 bases left in between. The CDR3 runs 14 residues. V usage is TRBV6-5 and J usage is TRBJ2-7, with a weak D call TRBD2 (5 bases). The source is an adult with an advanced solid tumor such as melanoma, head and neck, liver or kidney cancer. Here the sequenced sample was CD4+ or CD8+ T cells sorted from blood, taken in a trial of the OX40 agonist ivuxolimab. CDR3 sequence (DNA): TGTGCCGCGGGCTCCTGGACTGGAACCTACGAGCAGTACTTC. It translates to CAAGSWTGTYEQYF.